This entry describes one T cell receptor (beta chain). A much larger clone differs by one base, so this may be a read error. V dropped 6 bases and J dropped 6; count of bases not matched to a gene: 13. CDR3 length: 17 residues. Germline CDR1 is LNHDA and CDR2 is SQIVND (reference sequence). A sample-barcoded 5' primer and a J-beta primer mix were used in a second PCR of roughly 7 to 11 cycles. TCRdb redid the calling of the 5' RACE reads with MiXCR, one entry per CDR3 protein. The sample has 630,000 or so distinct CDR3 sequences; about 34% are singletons. This specimen belongs to a study of blood T cells in healthy people across ages.

The gene calls are TRBV19 and TRBJ2-6; 8 positions match TRBD1. The specimen was blood. The TCR sequence derives from a woman of 80 years or more in good health. The CDR3 nucleotides read TGTGCCAGTAGCCGTGGACAGGGTGGTGGTGAGGCCAACGTCCTGACTTTC. Its translation is CASSRGQGGGEANVLTF.